This T cell receptor (beta chain) was identified during a study of T cells in Graves' hyperthyroidism and ophthalmopathy (dated by TCRdb to between 2018 and 2020). Looking at the study overall: Peripheral blood samples were taken at initial diagnosis, before any treatment was given. A discovery cohort of about a hundred patients, roughly 45 with Graves' ophthalmopathy and more than 55 with stable Graves' hyperthyroidism, was used to find distinguishing TCR V-J signatures. After sampling, hyperthyroidism patients received methimazole starting at 30 mg daily, and ophthalmopathy patients received high-dose intravenous methylprednisolone. Whether ophthalmopathy could be predicted prospectively was tested in an independent validation cohort made up of 18 to 20 hyperthyroidism patients plus 17 patients who later progressed to ophthalmopathy. The paper reports TCR Vbeta CDR3 sequencing of approximately 130 peripheral blood samples: 40 to 45 ophthalmopathy, about 75 hyperthyroidism and around 17 progressor patients. The 85 to 100 discovery patients were divided at random into training and test sets in a 7:3 ratio. In roughly six Graves' hyperthyroidism patients, the study also compared T-cell repertoires from thyroid tissue with T-cell repertoires from blood.

The TCR beta CDR3 regions were amplified from RNA transcripts. For the first round of RT-PCR on the TCR CDR3, the HTBI primer set was used together with the Qiagen OneStep RT-PCR kit. The libraries were constructed in a second round of multiplex PCR and then size-selected and purified. The libraries were sequenced on an Illumina HiSeq2000 using paired-end 100 bp reads. The study's own analysis went as follows. SOAPnuke was used to process the raw data, removing reads that contained adapters or uncalled bases, had a mean Phred below 15, or lacked an exact match to the constant primer or identifier. COPE v1.2.5 was used to merge the high-quality paired reads, and each unique nucleotide sequence was defined as a clonotype. MiTCR v1.1 was used to align the clonotypes against IMGT TRBV, TRBD and TRBJ reference segments. Analysis was restricted to V-J combinations with a frequency above 0.0001, which covered 99.2% of repertoires. A TCS score was defined as the ratio of F50 (clonal expansion) to E x V (chaos), with BLOSUM62-based TCRdist applied between CDR3 peptides within each V-J. Welch's t-statistics and random forest reduced around 520 V-J features to about 13, which were used in a naive Bayes classifier (R e1071). The public reads were reprocessed in TCRdb via fastp at Q25 and MiXCR, keeping in-frame beta chains. Each CDR3 protein appears once, grouped with its most common genes and DNA. In this record, the V and J calls reflect TCRdb's handling and not the investigators' own analysis. In all, the sample holds roughly 200,000 distinct CDR3 sequences, and 15% to 20% of those were seen once. The biggest ten clones account for roughly 44% of the sample.

Here is what the overall study found, with its caveats: In validation, the model predicted progression to ophthalmopathy a median of roughly 6.2 months before onset, with roughly 70% sensitivity and 72.22% specificity. Most expanded thyroid clonotypes (frequency above 0.001) were also detected in blood, a finding suggesting that blood repertoires may reflect thyroid immune responses. No statistical method was used to set the sample size in advance, and investigators knew the group allocation. In cross-validation, a model built on a 13 V-J signature told ophthalmopathy apart from stable hyperthyroidism with 85% to 90% sensitivity and approximately 84% specificity, and in testing the same model reached 80%/75%.

Inclusive of the bounding cysteine and phenylalanine, the CDR3 is 16 residues long. Only CDR3 DNA is held: 48 bases, read in frame from base 1. The germline V gene supplies CDR1 MDHEN and CDR2 SYDVKM. V gives up 4 bases and J gives up 0 bases, and the segment between their germline ends measures 10 bases. This clonotype was observed many times. Its antigen is still unknown. Per-nucleotide qualities are absent, and no much larger clonotype sits a single base away. Stable Graves' hyperthyroidism was defined as the absence of progression to ophthalmopathy over 18 months of follow-up. Hyperthyroidism patients were newly diagnosed, had a disease duration of under 2 months, and were aged 18 to 65 years. Any patient with an uncontrolled infection, another autoimmune disease, pregnancy or lactation was excluded. Clinical symptoms, serum thyroxine and TRAb, thyroid ultrasound, and orbital computed tomography formed the basis for the diagnoses. Ficoll-Paque density gradient centrifugation was used to isolate PBMCs from about 9 ml of fresh peripheral blood. Trizol reagent was used to extract total RNA, and RNA quality was then checked on an Agilent 2100 Bioanalyzer.

This sequence was found in a man aged 35 to 55 with Graves' hyperthyroidism. Recombination connected TRBV28 to TRBJ1-6; the D gene is perhaps TRBD1, on 5 matching bases. The sequenced material came from blood. This receptor has the CDR3 CASSSSGGSYNSPLHF. The DNA is TGTGCCAGCAGTTCCTCGGGGGGCTCCTATAATTCACCCCTCCACTTT.